This T cell receptor (beta chain) comes out of a study of cytomegalovirus exposure and HLA in healthy donors. Study details: The use of the same platform for the 90 to 150 validation repertoires and the roughly 700 first-cohort repertoires was reported by a later analysis.

The donors were members of the approximately 110-subject validation cohort (separate from the approximately 670-subject first cohort). Study-wide points: Over 150 TCR beta chains were listed as cytomegalovirus-associated. The study found most TCR sequences rare, yet found some public TCRs in many donors.

As regards this clone: Its antigen is not known.

Sequencing used immunoSEQ multiplex PCR; TCRdb keeps in-frame clones, though not all of them. Of 130,000 to 150,000 clones in the sample, 87% are singletons; the top ten hold less than 5.5%. The CDR3 extends over 12 amino acids. Deletions cut 7 bases from V and 5 bases from J, with 11 bases between. Germline assignment: CDR1 PRHDT and CDR2 FYEKMQ (reference sequence). The sequence was collected from a man between 18 and 29 years old in good health and CMV-seropositive. The chain joins TRBV13 to TRBJ1-2, with D perhaps matching TRBD1 (6 bases). Sequencing input: PBMCs. CDR3 region: CASTRDIYGYTF. In DNA form, the CDR3 reads TGTGCCAGCACCCGGGACATTTATGGCTACACCTTC.